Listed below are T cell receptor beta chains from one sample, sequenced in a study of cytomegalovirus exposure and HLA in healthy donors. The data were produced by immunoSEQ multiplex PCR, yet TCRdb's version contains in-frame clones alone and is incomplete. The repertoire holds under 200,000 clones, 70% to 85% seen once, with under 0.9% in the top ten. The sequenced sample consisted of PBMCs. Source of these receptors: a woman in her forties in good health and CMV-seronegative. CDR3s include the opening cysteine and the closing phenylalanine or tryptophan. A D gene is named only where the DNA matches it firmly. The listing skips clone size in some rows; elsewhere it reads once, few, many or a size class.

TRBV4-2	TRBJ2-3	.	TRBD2	TGTGCCAGCAGCCATCCCGGGGCTAGCGGCCTCAGAGGGGATACGCAGTATTTT	CASSHPGASGLRGDTQYF
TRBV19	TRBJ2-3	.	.	TGTGCCAGTAGTAGCGGAAGCACAGATACGCAGTATTTT	CASSSGSTDTQYF
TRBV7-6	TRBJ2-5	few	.	TGTGCCAGCAGCACAGAAGTGCAAGAGACCCAGTACTTC	CASSTEVQETQYF
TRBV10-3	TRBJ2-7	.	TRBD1	TGTGCCATCAGTGACAGGGGGCTCTCCTACGAGCAGTACTTC	CAISDRGLSYEQYF
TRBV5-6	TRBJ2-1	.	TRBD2	TGTGCCAGCAGCTTCCTAGCGGGGGTGGGGAATGAGCAGTTCTTC	CASSFLAGVGNEQFF
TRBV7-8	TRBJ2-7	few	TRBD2	TGTGCCAGCAGCGGCGGGAGGGCCCTAACCTACGAGCAGTACTTC	CASSGGRALTYEQYF
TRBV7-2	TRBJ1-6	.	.	TGTGCCAGCGGGGAGAGAACCTCACCCCTCCACTTT	CASGERTSPLHF
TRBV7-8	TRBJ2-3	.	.	TGTGCCAGCAGCTTAGGGGCGCGAGGGCCGTACATAGATACGCAGTATTTT	CASSLGARGPYIDTQYF
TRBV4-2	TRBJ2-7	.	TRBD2	TGTGCCAGCAGCCAGCCGACTAGCGGGAGTAAGGGGTCCTACGAGCAGTACTTC	CASSQPTSGSKGSYEQYF
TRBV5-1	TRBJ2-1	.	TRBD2	TGCGCCAGCAGCTTGGTGGCTAGCGGGAGCAATGAGCAGTTCTTC	CASSLVASGSNEQFF
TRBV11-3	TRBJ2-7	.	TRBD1	TGTGCCAGCAGCCTTGGACAGGGCGTCTCCTACGAGCAGTACTTC	CASSLGQGVSYEQYF
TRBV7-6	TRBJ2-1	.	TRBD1	TGTGCCAGCAGCTTAAGACAGGGGCCCTACAATGAGCAGTTCTTC	CASSLRQGPYNEQFF
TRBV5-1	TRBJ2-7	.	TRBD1	TGCGCCAGCAGCTTGGGACCCGGGACAGGGGACCACGAGCAGTACTTC	CASSLGPGTGDHEQYF
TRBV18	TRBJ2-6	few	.	TGTGCCAGCTCACCAGGGGGCGCTGGGGCCAACGTCCTGACTTTC	CASSPGGAGANVLTF
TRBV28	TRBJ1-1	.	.	TGTGCCAGCAGTTCCCCGGGGGAAAGCGTTGAAGCTTTCTTT	CASSSPGESVEAFF
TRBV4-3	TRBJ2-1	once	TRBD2	TGCGCCAGCAGCCAAGACACCCCACCACCGCCGGGACTAGCGGTCTACAATGAGCAGTTCTTC	CASSQDTPPPPGLAVYNEQFF
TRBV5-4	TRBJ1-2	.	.	TGTGCCAGCAGCCGGACAGACGACTATGGCTACACCTTC	CASSRTDDYGYTF
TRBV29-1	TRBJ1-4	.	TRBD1	TGCAGCGTTGTAGGGGACAGGGGAGCAACTAATGAAAAACTGTTTTTT	CSVVGDRGATNEKLFF
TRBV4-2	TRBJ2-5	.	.	TGTGCCAGCAGTCTAGGGGGGGCGGGGGAGACCCAGTACTTC	CASSLGGAGETQYF
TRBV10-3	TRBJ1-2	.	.	TGTGCCATCAGTCAGGGGTCGGGCTACACCTTC	CAISQGSGYTF
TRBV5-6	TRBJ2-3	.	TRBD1	TGTGCCAGCATTGGGACAGGGGCAGCAGATACGCAGTATTTT	CASIGTGAADTQYF
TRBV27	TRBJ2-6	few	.	TGTGCCAGCACCCCGTCCGGGGCCAACGTCCTGACTTTC	CASTPSGANVLTF
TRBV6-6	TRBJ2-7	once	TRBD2	TGTGCCAGCAGTTACTCGGGACTAGCGGGGGCGGAGGAGCAGTACTTC	CASSYSGLAGAEEQYF
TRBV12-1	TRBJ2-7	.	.	TGTGCCAGCAGCTTACCGCGGGGCTCCTCCTACGAGCAGTACTTC	CASSLPRGSSYEQYF
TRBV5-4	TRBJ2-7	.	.	TGTGCCAGCAGCTCGGGATTGTCCTACGAGCAGTACTTC	CASSSGLSYEQYF
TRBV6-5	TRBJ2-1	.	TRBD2	TGTGCCAGCAGTTCGGGACTAGCGGGAGGGAATGAGCAGTTCTTC	CASSSGLAGGNEQFF
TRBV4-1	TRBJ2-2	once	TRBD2	TGCGCCAGCAGCCAAGATTCCCGGTCTCGGGGGGGTAGGATCGGGGAGCTGTTTTTT	CASSQDSRSRGGRIGELFF
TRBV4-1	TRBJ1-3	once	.	TGCGCCAGCAGCCAAGAGGAGCGGGGGGCTGGAAACACCATATATTTT	CASSQEERGAGNTIYF
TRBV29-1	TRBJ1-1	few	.	TGCAGCGTTGTTCGGGGGGCCGGGGCTTTCTTT	CSVVRGAGAFF
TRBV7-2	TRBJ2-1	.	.	TGTGCCAGCAGCCGAGGGAGTTTGGGTGAGCAGTTCTTC	CASSRGSLGEQFF
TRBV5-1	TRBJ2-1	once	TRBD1	TGCGCCAGCAGCTTGGACAGGGGGCCCTACAATGAGCAGTTCTTC	CASSLDRGPYNEQFF